This TCR beta chain was captured by sequencing in a study of blood T cell repertoires in COVID-19. Study-level information: Some COVID-19 samples were acute and others convalescent; all came from the United States, Italy and Spain.

Using immunoSEQ multiplex PCR, the repertoire was profiled, and TCRdb retains in-frame clones only, with some absent. The sample holds 300,000 to 400,000 clones; about 86% are singletons and the top ten take 3.5% to 4.5%. CDR3 length: 16 amino acids. Germline V gene lookup returns CDR1 SGHRS and CDR2 YFSETQ. The V gene end was trimmed by 0 bases and the J gene end by 3 bases; junction bases not matched to a gene: 5. The chain recombines TRBV5-1 with TRBJ1-5, with TRBD1 matching 8 bases. This TCR was recovered from a woman aged 40 to 49 with acute COVID-19. Sequences were obtained from PBMCs or T cells enriched from blood (not recorded which). The CDR3 here is CASSLGPQGVNQPQHF. The CDR3 DNA follows: TGCGCCAGCAGCTTGGGCCCACAGGGGGTCAATCAGCCCCAGCATTTT.